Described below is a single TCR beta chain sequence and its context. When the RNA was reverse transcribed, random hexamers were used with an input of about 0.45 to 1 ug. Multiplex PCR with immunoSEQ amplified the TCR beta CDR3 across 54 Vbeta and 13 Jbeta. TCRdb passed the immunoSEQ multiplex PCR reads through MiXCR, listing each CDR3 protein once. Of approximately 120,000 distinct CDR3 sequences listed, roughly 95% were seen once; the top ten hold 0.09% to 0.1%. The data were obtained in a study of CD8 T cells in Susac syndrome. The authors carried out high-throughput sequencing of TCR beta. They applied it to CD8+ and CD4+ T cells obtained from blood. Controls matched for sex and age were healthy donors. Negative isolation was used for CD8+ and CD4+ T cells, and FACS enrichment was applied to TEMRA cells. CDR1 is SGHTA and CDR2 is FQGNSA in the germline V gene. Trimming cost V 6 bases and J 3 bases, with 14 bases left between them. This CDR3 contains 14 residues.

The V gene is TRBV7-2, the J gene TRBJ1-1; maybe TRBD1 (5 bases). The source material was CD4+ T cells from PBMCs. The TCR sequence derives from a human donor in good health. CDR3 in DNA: TGTGCCAGCAGTTTCCAGCAGGGAGACACTGAAGCTTTCTTT. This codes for CASSFQQGDTEAFF.